This T cell receptor beta chain was profiled in a study of monozygotic twins with inflammatory bowel disease. The CDR3 runs to 13 residues. Germline V gene lookup returns CDR1 SGHAT and CDR2 FQNNGV. TCRdb derives one entry per CDR3 protein from the 5' RACE reads, leaving out DNA. The sample data list 350,000 to 550,000 distinct CDR3 sequences. The receptor's source is a human donor with ulcerative colitis or Crohn's disease, or a healthy co-twin of an affected twin (not recorded which). The chain has TRBV11-2 and TRBJ1-2; TCRdb's D call of TRBD1 is untestable without DNA. The sequencing sample was made of blood. The CDR3 loop reads CASSWQGSYGYTF.